This TCR beta chain originates from a study of blood T cell repertoires in COVID-19. Study-wide background: T cells, B-cell-depleted T cells, or PBMCs supplied cDNA or gDNA.

Per the study methods: Estimation of nucleated cell counts was performed using reference gene primer amplification. Profiled with immunoSEQ multiplex PCR; TCRdb holds only in-frame clones, not every one. V and J calls and clone size are as listed in that table; D and trimming were resolved from the DNA. Among roughly 38,000 clones, roughly nine tenths were seen once, and the ten largest hold roughly 2%. V lost 10 bases and J lost 8; bases outside the gene matches: 8. This CDR3 is 13 amino acids long. In germline, CDR1 is MNHEY, CDR2 SVGAGI. J is TRBJ1-6 and V is TRBV6-5; 7 bases are a match to TRBD1. The source is a man aged 50-60 years with active COVID-19. The sequenced material came from peripheral blood. The CDR3 nucleotides are TGTGCCATCAAACAGGGGATTGATTCACCCCTCCACTTT. Amino acid sequence: CAIKQGIDSPLHF.